These 27 T cell receptor beta chains came from one sample sequenced in a study of human T cells and chemical hapten exposure. TCRdb processed the RACE reads anew with MiXCR; each CDR3 protein has one entry. This sample has under 65,000 distinct CDR3 sequences, with 9.3% found just once. Time point specified: patch test 1, 2 weeks after DPC sensitization. Noted treatment: therapeutic diphenylcyclopropenone sensitization with weekly scalp DPC. The sample was whole blood, taken in connection with sensitization to the hapten diphenylcyclopropenone (DPC). The receptor source for this set is a woman aged 50 to 60 with alopecia areata. Some clones in this sample may be carry-over from other donors' samples.

J is TRBJ2-1 and V is TRBV10-2; 13 bases map to TRBD2. CDR3 size: 15 residues. The V gene end was trimmed by 4 bases and the J gene end by 4 bases; junction bases not matched to a gene: 1. Per germline, CDR1 WSHSY and CDR2 SAAADI. This CDR3 reads CASSAGLAGYNEQFF. Written as DNA, the CDR3 is TGCGCCAGCAGTGCGGGACTAGCGGGATACAATGAGCAGTTCTTC.

A remark on this clonotype: An end of the junction differs from the germline gene, which may be a read error. The chain employs TRBV18 and TRBJ1-2; no clear D gene. The germline V gene encodes CDR1 KGHSH and CDR2 LQKENI. There are 13 residues in the CDR3. The CDR3 DNA is TGTGTCAGCTCACCCGACCGAGTCTATGGCTACACCTTC. It codes for CVSSPDRVYGYTF.

This clonotype was seen more than once but under ten times. The DNA of the CDR3 is TGCAGTGCTAGAGCTCTTCAGGGGTTTCACACTGAAGCTTTCTTT. Amino acids: CSARALQGFHTEAFF. The chain has TRBV20-1 and TRBJ1-1, with D perhaps matching TRBD1 (6 bases). Germline CDR1 and CDR2: DFQATT and SNEGSKA (reference sequence). Between the trimmed V and J ends, which lost 1 base and 3 bases, there was a span of 15 bases. The CDR3 totals 15 residues.

This clonotype was counted ten times or more. The rearrangement links TRBV11-3 to TRBJ2-3; D may be TRBD2 (5 bases). CDR3 length: 14 residues. Trimming stripped 2 bases from V and 3 bases from J, with 9 bases between. Per the germline V gene, CDR1 is SGHNT and CDR2 is YENEEA. The CDR3 sequence: CASSLTRGTDTQYF. CDR3 sequence (DNA): TGTGCCAGCAGCTTAACTCGGGGAACAGATACGCAGTATTTT.

This clonotype was seen repeatedly, ten times or more. This chain joins TRBV28 and TRBJ1-5, with 8 bases fitting TRBD1. The CDR3 sequence is 14 residues long. Germline lookup yields CDR1 MDHEN and CDR2 SYDVKM. After removal of 6 bases from V and 1 base from J, the junction contained 2 bases not matched to a gene. The CDR3 region has the DNA TGTGCCAGCAGGACAGGGGTGAGCAATCAGCCCCAGCATTTT. Its translation: CASRTGVSNQPQHF.

At least ten counts were recorded for this clonotype. This chain uses TRBV7-6 with TRBJ1-3, with D possibly matching TRBD1 (6 bases). V gave up 1 base and J gave up 2 bases, with 9 bases separating them. The CDR3 runs 15 residues. The germline CDR1 and CDR2 sequences are SGHVS and FNYEAQ. DNA of the CDR3: TGTGCCAGCAGCTTAGGGACAGAACCTGGAAACACCATATATTTT. It is translated as CASSLGTEPGNTIYF. The full variable domain, with the rest looked up from reference TRBV7-6 and TRBJ1-3, is GAGVSQSPRYKVTKRGQDVALRCDPISGHVSLYWYRQALGQGPEFLTYFNYEAQQDKSGLPNDRFSAERPEGSISTLTIQRTEQRDSAMYRCASSLGTEPGNTIYFGEGSWLTVV.

This clonotype has at least ten counts. V usage is TRBV2 and J usage is TRBJ1-2; 8 bases map to TRBD1. The germline gives CDR1 SNHLY, CDR2 FYNNEI. V trimming: 5 bases; J trimming: 1 base; junction bases outside the gene matches: 3. This CDR3 is built from 14 residues. In DNA form, the CDR3 reads TGTGCCAGCAGTCAGGACAGGGATAACTATGGCTACACCTTC. It yields the protein CASSQDRDNYGYTF.

This clonotype was recorded many times. The genes are TRBV11-3 and TRBJ2-1; a possible D gene is TRBD2 (6 bases). This CDR3 region has 13 residues. Trimming cost V 6 bases and J 6 bases, with 12 bases left between them. Germline V gene data show CDR1 as SGHNT and CDR2 as YENEEA. This chain's CDR3 is CASSSGSGNEQFF. The DNA of the CDR3 is TGTGCCAGCAGTTCAGGTAGCGGCAATGAGCAGTTCTTC.

At least ten counts were recorded for this clonotype. The chain carries TRBV20-1 and TRBJ2-7; 9 nucleotides match TRBD2. The V gene's germline CDR1 is DFQATT and CDR2 SNEGSKA (reference sequence). The trim removed 2 bases at V and 5 bases at J, leaving 10 bases unmatched. The CDR3 extends over 15 amino acids. CDR3 protein: CSARSPWTSEHEQYF. Here the CDR3 DNA reads TGCAGTGCTAGAAGCCCCTGGACTAGCGAGCACGAGCAGTACTTC.

V and J are TRBV5-1 and TRBJ2-3; D gene uncertain. Trimming pared 2 bases from V and 2 bases from J, leaving 6 bases between. CDR1 is SGHRS and CDR2 is YFSETQ in the germline V gene. This CDR3 spans 13 amino acids. The CDR3 region is CASSFELTDTQYF. The CDR3 DNA follows: TGCGCCAGCAGCTTCGAACTCACAGATACGCAGTATTTT.

Ten or more counts support this clonotype. The chain is built from TRBV5-1 and TRBJ2-3, with D hard to call. CDR1 is SGHRS, CDR2 YFSETQ, per germline. V lost 6 bases and J lost 4, with 18 bases in between. The CDR3 is 15 residues long. CDR3 DNA: TGCGCCAGCACCGAAGAACCCGGTCCCCCAGATACGCAGTATTTT. Translation gives CASTEEPGPPDTQYF.

The V call is TRBV28, the J call TRBJ2-1; TRBD2 agrees at 10 bases. The junction had 10 bases not matched to a gene; V was cut back by 3 bases and J by 8 bases. From germline, CDR1 is MDHEN and CDR2 SYDVKM. The CDR3 is made up of 16 amino acids. In DNA, the CDR3 is TGTGCCAGCAGTTTCGGGGGCCTAGCGGGAGCCGATGAGCAGTTCTTC. Its protein is CASSFGGLAGADEQFF.

This clonotype was seen ten or more times. The chain carries TRBV19 and TRBJ1-3; 11 positions match TRBD1. The CDR3 runs 16 residues. J lost 2 bases, V lost 4 bases, and 4 bases had no gene match. The germline gives CDR1 LNHDA, CDR2 SQIVND (reference sequence). CDR3 in amino acids: CASSTMDRGPGNTIYF. The CDR3 DNA is TGTGCCAGTAGTACGATGGACAGGGGGCCTGGAAACACCATATATTTT.

This clonotype has a count of ten or more. V is TRBV20-1 and J is TRBJ2-1; TRBD2 aligns across 10 bases. The CDR3 runs to 15 residues. Germline V gene sequence: CDR1 DFQATT, CDR2 SNEGSKA (reference sequence). V lost 1 base, J lost 7 bases, and 7 bases stayed unmatched. The CDR3 loop is CSARASGRVMNEQFF. CDR3 coding DNA: TGCAGTGCTAGAGCCAGCGGGAGGGTGATGAATGAGCAGTTCTTC.

As concerns this clonotype: One end of the junction fails to match germline, which may point to a read error. The chain employs TRBV18 and TRBJ1-6; D is unclear. This CDR3 is 14 amino acids long. Germline assignment: CDR1 KGHSH and CDR2 LQKENI. CDR3 sequence: CTSSPPGWDSPLHF. The CDR3 nucleotides read TGTACCAGCTCACCACCGGGTTGGGATTCACCCCTCCACTTT.

The chain uses TRBV19 and TRBJ1-5; 10 bases are a match to TRBD1. Germline V gene data show CDR1 as LNHDA and CDR2 as SQIVND (reference sequence). The CDR3 covers 18 residues. Germline trimming cut 5 bases from V and 4 bases from J; bases unmatched to any gene: 14. The CDR3 loop is CASSAYRDRGRGNQPQHF. CDR3 nucleotides: TGTGCCAGTAGTGCGTACCGGGACAGGGGACGGGGAAATCAGCCCCAGCATTTT.

This clonotype occurred many times. The gene calls are TRBV5-1 and TRBJ2-1, with D tentatively TRBD1 or TRBD2 (5 bases each). Germline assignment: CDR1 SGHRS and CDR2 YFSETQ. The CDR3 loop spans 14 amino acids. The V gene lost 0 bases and the J gene lost 4 bases, with 8 bases spanning the gap. In DNA form, the CDR3 reads TGCGCCAGCAGCTTGGGGGACGGATACAATGAGCAGTTCTTC. It translates to CASSLGDGYNEQFF.

This clonotype was detected ten times or more. The chain has TRBV28 and TRBJ2-2; a weak D match, TRBD2 (6 bases). The CDR3 sequence is 16 residues long. V shed 6 bases and J shed 0 bases, with 14 bases lying between them. In germline, CDR1 is MDHEN, CDR2 SYDVKM. The CDR3 DNA follows: TGTGCCAGCAGCCACTCCGGGGGTACGAACACCGGGGAGCTGTTTTTT. It yields the protein CASSHSGGTNTGELFF. Combining the CDR3 with reference TRBV28 and TRBJ2-2 gives the whole variable domain DVKVTQSSRYLVKRTGEKVFLECVQDMDHENMFWYRQDPGLGLRLIYFSYDVKMKEKGDIPEGYSVSREKKERFSLILESASTNQTSMYLCASSHSGGTNTGELFFGEGSRLTVL.

At least ten counts were recorded for this clonotype. This rearrangement joins TRBV4-1 to TRBJ1-1; possibly TRBD1 for D (6 bases). Per germline, CDR1 MGHRA and CDR2 YSYEKL. V was cut by 0 bases and J by 0 bases, with 11 bases left in between. The CDR3 length is 16 residues. CDR3 DNA sequence: TGCGCCAGCAGCCAAGACTCACAGGGCATGAACACTGAAGCTTTCTTT. It is translated as CASSQDSQGMNTEAFF.

The chain employs TRBV7-2 and TRBJ2-5, with 8 positions matching TRBD1. This CDR3 is built from 15 residues. CDR1 is SGHTA, CDR2 FQGNSA, per germline. V shed 4 bases and J 1 base; nucleotides not matched to a gene: 5. The CDR3 DNA reads TGTGCCAGCAGCTCCTTAGGACAGGGCCAAGAGACCCAGTACTTC. Its protein is CASSSLGQGQETQYF. Combining the CDR3 with reference TRBV7-2 and TRBJ2-5 gives the whole variable domain GAGVSQSPSNKVTEKGKDVELRCDPISGHTALYWYRQSLGQGLEFLIYFQGNSAPDKSGLPSDRFSAERTGGSVSTLTIQRTQQEDSAVYLCASSSLGQGQETQYFGPGTRLLVL.

This clonotype was seen repeatedly, ten times or more. V and J are TRBV9 and TRBJ1-1, with D maybe TRBD1 (6 bases). Trimming removed 3 bases from V and 0 bases from J, with 15 bases in between. The CDR3 loop spans 16 amino acids. The germline gives CDR1 SGDLS, CDR2 YYNGEE. The CDR3 protein is CASSAVQGPVNTEAFF. The CDR3 DNA reads TGTGCCAGCAGCGCGGTACAGGGTCCCGTGAACACTGAAGCTTTCTTT.

V and J are TRBV27 and TRBJ2-7; D ambiguous. This CDR3 is 15 amino acids long. Per the germline V gene, CDR1 is MNHEY and CDR2 is SMNVEV (reference sequence). V was cut by 2 bases and J by 3 bases, with 14 bases left in between. The CDR3 spells CASSLNFGAFYEQYF. Here the CDR3 DNA reads TGTGCCAGCAGTTTAAACTTCGGAGCGTTCTACGAGCAGTACTTC.

This clonotype came up many times. The chain uses TRBV30 and TRBJ2-7; tentative D call: TRBD1 (5 bases). The CDR3 runs to 14 residues. CDR1 GTSNPN and CDR2 SVGIG come from the germline V gene (reference sequence). V was pared by 0 bases and J by 0 bases, with 9 bases between. CDR3 in amino acids: CAWSVTGSSYEQYF. In DNA, the CDR3 is TGTGCCTGGAGTGTCACAGGTTCCTCCTACGAGCAGTACTTC.

In this sample, this clonotype turned up many times. V and J are TRBV29-1 and TRBJ2-4; D gene ambiguous. The germline V gene has CDR1 SQVTM and CDR2 ANQGSEA. The CDR3 spans 13 residues. V was clipped by 6 bases and J by 0 bases, with 9 bases between them. As DNA, the CDR3 is TGCAGCGTCACCGATGTAGCCAAAAACATTCAGTACTTC. Residues: CSVTDVAKNIQYF. Combining the CDR3 with reference TRBV29-1 and TRBJ2-4 gives the whole variable domain SAVISQKPSRDICQRGTSLTIQCQVDSQVTMMFWYRQQPGQSLTLIATANQGSEATYESGFVIDKFPISRPNLTFSTLTVSNMSPEDSSIYLCSVTDVAKNIQYFGAGTRLSVL.

This clonotype has a count of ten or more. The J gene is TRBJ2-7, the V gene TRBV6-2 or TRBV6-3; TRBD1 is a possible D gene (5 bases). The CDR3 contains 12 residues. V lost 7 bases, J lost 0 bases, and 7 bases lay in between. CDR1 is MNHEY, CDR2 SVGEGT, per germline. The CDR3: CASTDSSYEQYF. In nucleotides, the CDR3 is TGTGCCAGCACTGACAGCTCCTACGAGCAGTACTTC.

This clonotype was seen many times. V gene TRBV12-3 or TRBV12-4 combines with J gene TRBJ2-5, with 8 bases matching TRBD2. This CDR3 has 17 amino acids. V dropped 0 bases and J dropped 2; count of bases not matched to a gene: 8. The CDR3 sequence: CASSLAGSGSLQETQYF. The CDR3 nucleotides are TGTGCCAGCAGTTTAGCTGGCAGCGGGAGCCTTCAAGAGACCCAGTACTTC.

This clonotype was seen repeatedly, ten times or more. The chain has TRBV11-3 and TRBJ2-6, with D possibly being TRBD1 (5 bases). Germline V gene sequence: CDR1 SGHNT, CDR2 YENEEA. V lost 0 bases to trimming and J lost 4 bases, with 22 bases between them. The CDR3 runs to 20 residues. CDR3 bases: TGTGCCAGCAGCTTAGATCGAAACAGGTTAACAATTATAGGGGCCAACGTCCTGACTTTC. Translating it yields CASSLDRNRLTIIGANVLTF.